A single sample is the source of the 30 T cell receptor beta chains below, sequenced in a study of cytomegalovirus exposure and HLA in healthy donors. Both 60 Vbeta primers and 13 Jbeta primers went into the PCR. Produced via immunoSEQ multiplex PCR; TCRdb's table is partial and in-frame only. Of 100,000 to 150,000 clones in the sample, 80% were seen once. The sample taken for sequencing was PBMCs. All receptors come from a female donor in good health and CMV-seronegative.

The chain combines TRBV28 with TRBJ2-3, with 11 bases aligning to TRBD2. The J segment lost 4 bases and the V segment lost 4 bases, leaving 16 bases of the junction unmatched. Germline V gene sequence: CDR1 MDHEN, CDR2 SYDVKM. This CDR3 is built from 19 residues. The CDR3 is CASSSRSKLLAGDADTQYF. The CDR3 DNA follows: TGTGCCAGCAGTTCCCGATCGAAGCTACTAGCGGGAGACGCAGATACGCAGTATTTT.

This clone was recorded a few times. The chain employs TRBV6-4 and TRBJ1-5, with TRBD1 identical over 7 bases. The CDR3 has 14 residues. CDR1 and CDR2 (germline): MRHNA, SNTAGT. Trimming took 7 bases from V and 5 from J; bases not matched to a gene: 8. The CDR3 DNA follows: TGTGCCAGCAACCCTGACAGGGTTTATCAGCCCCAGCATTTT. Its translation: CASNPDRVYQPQHF.

This sequence joins TRBV10-1 and TRBJ2-3; no clear D. Germline CDR1 reads WNHNN; CDR2 reads SYGVQD (reference sequence). CDR3 length equals 14 residues. With 6 bases removed from V and 5 bases from J, the gap between germline ends came to 15 bases. The CDR3 DNA is TGCGCCAGCAGCCCCGCCCGTAGTGGAGATACGCAGTATTTT. Amino acid sequence: CASSPARSGDTQYF.

This clone was counted only a few times. The V and J genes are TRBV11-2 and TRBJ1-4; D perhaps matches TRBD1 (5 bases). There are 13 residues in the CDR3. Germline-derived CDR1 and CDR2 are SGHAT and FQNNGV. Trimming pared 6 bases from V and 8 bases from J, leaving 13 bases between. CDR3 in DNA: TGTGCCAGCAGGGGGCTGGGCCGGGAAAAACTGTTTTTT. It encodes CASRGLGREKLFF. Full variable domain (missing parts from reference TRBV11-2 and TRBJ1-4): EAGVAQSPRYKIIEKRQSVAFWCNPISGHATLYWYQQILGQGPKLLIQFQNNGVVDDSQLPKDRFSAERLKGVDSTLKIQPAKLEDSAVYLCASRGLGREKLFFGSGTQLSVL.

This clone was counted once. The chain uses TRBV12-5 and TRBJ2-7; 7 nucleotides line up with TRBD1. Germline loops: CDR1 LGHNT, CDR2 FRNRAP. Germline trimming cut 5 bases from V and 0 bases from J; bases unmatched to any gene: 1. This CDR3 comprises 13 residues. The CDR3 sequence is CASGRDSSYEQYF. CDR3 DNA: TGTGCTAGTGGTCGGGACAGCTCCTACGAGCAGTACTTC.

The chain recombines TRBV5-6 with TRBJ1-1, with unresolved D. Germline loops: CDR1 SGHDT, CDR2 YYEEEE. The CDR3 length is 14 residues. Trimming shortened V by 4 bases and J by 1 base, and 11 bases separated the two germline ends. CDR3: CASSRTFWNTEAFF. CDR3 bases: TGTGCCAGCAGCCGGACTTTCTGGAACACTGAAGCTTTCTTT.

The chain carries TRBV2 and TRBJ2-6; D is perhaps TRBD1 (6 bases). Per germline, CDR1 SNHLY and CDR2 FYNNEI. There are 14 residues in the CDR3. Trimming removed 8 bases from V and 2 bases from J, with 10 bases in between. The CDR3 region has the DNA TGTGCCAGCGAGGGGGATGCTGGGGCCAACGTCCTGACTTTC. This gives the protein CASEGDAGANVLTF.

This clone showed up just a few times. V usage is TRBV28 and J usage is TRBJ2-2, with D tentatively TRBD1 (5 bases). This CDR3 is 12 amino acids long. Trimming left V 7 bases short and J 3 bases short, with 6 bases between. Germline lookup yields CDR1 MDHEN and CDR2 SYDVKM. The CDR3 protein is CASTGYTGELFF. CDR3 nucleotide sequence: TGTGCCAGCACAGGGTACACCGGGGAGCTGTTTTTT.

V and J are TRBV16 and TRBJ1-5; D remains ambiguous. This CDR3 comprises 15 residues. V shed 1 base and J shed 1 base, with 8 bases lying between them. The germline gives CDR1 KGHSY, CDR2 FQNENV. Written as DNA, the CDR3 is TGTGCCAGCAGCCAATTTGCGCAAAGCAATCAGCCCCAGCATTTT. Its translation is CASSQFAQSNQPQHF. The full variable domain, rest sourced from reference TRBV16 and TRBJ1-5, is GEEVAQTPKHLVRGEGQKAKLYCAPIKGHSYVFWYQQVLKNEFKFLISFQNENVFDETGMPKERFSAKCLPNSPCSLEIQATKLEDSAVYFCASSQFAQSNQPQHFGDGTRLSIL.

Comments on this clone: At the DNA level, this CDR3 is encoded by other sequences in the same sample as well. J is TRBJ1-2 and V is TRBV19; D perhaps matches TRBD1 (6 bases). V shed 10 bases and J shed 8 bases, with 17 bases lying between them. The germline V gene has CDR1 LNHDA and CDR2 SQIVND (reference sequence). The CDR3 loop spans 12 amino acids. CDR3 bases: TGTGCCACCGCCAACCAGGGGCGAGGCTACACCTTC. This sequence encodes CATANQGRGYTF.

CDR3 sequence: CASRRGFRGGVYSNQPQHF. CDR3 nucleotides: TGTGCCAGTAGGAGGGGGTTTAGGGGTGGGGTATATAGCAATCAGCCCCAGCATTTT. The rearrangement joins TRBV19 to TRBJ1-5; TRBD1 is a possible D gene (6 bases). CDR1 LNHDA and CDR2 SQIVND come from the germline V gene (reference sequence). Trimming shortened V by 6 bases and J by 0 bases, and 24 bases separated the two germline ends. The CDR3 is made up of 19 amino acids.

As DNA, the CDR3 is TGCGCCAGCAGCCCGGGGAATGGCTACACCTTC. It encodes CASSPGNGYTF. The chain couples TRBV5-1 to TRBJ1-2; D unclear. V was cut by 4 bases and J by 6 bases, with 7 bases left in between. Germline-derived CDR1 and CDR2 are SGHRS and YFSETQ. CDR3 length: 11 residues.

The chain links TRBV2 to TRBJ2-1; 8 bases fit TRBD2. The CDR3 is 12 residues long. Germline V gives CDR1 SNHLY, CDR2 FYNNEI. The junction had 8 bases not matched to a gene; V was cut back by 9 bases and J by 10 bases. The CDR3 region has the DNA TGTGCCAGTAGATTCGGGGGGGAGGAGCAGTTCTTC. It yields the protein CASRFGGEEQFF.

This chain links TRBV9 with TRBJ1-2; 7 bases match TRBD1. V lost 0 bases and J lost 4; bases outside the gene matches: 3. Germline CDR1 reads SGDLS; CDR2 reads YYNGEE. The CDR3 covers 14 residues. The CDR3 spells CASSVAGQSYGYTF. CDR3 coding DNA: TGTGCCAGCAGCGTAGCGGGACAGAGCTATGGCTACACCTTC.

The chain uses TRBV19 and TRBJ2-6; 8 bases match TRBD1. V lost 5 bases and J lost 2; bases outside the gene matches: 2. Germline assignment: CDR1 LNHDA and CDR2 SQIVND (reference sequence). This CDR3 spans 15 amino acids. As DNA, the CDR3 is TGTGCCAGTAGTGGACAGGGAACTGGGGCCAACGTCCTGACTTTC. This sequence encodes CASSGQGTGANVLTF. The variable domain in full, completed from reference TRBV19 and TRBJ2-6, reads DGGITQSPKYLFRKEGQNVTLSCEQNLNHDAMYWYRQDPGQGLRLIYYSQIVNDFQKGDIAEGYSVSREKKESFPLTVTSAQKNPTAFYLCASSGQGTGANVLTFGAGSRLTVL.

As concerns this clone: Other DNA sequences in this sample translate to the same CDR3. V gene TRBV30 combines with J gene TRBJ1-5; 8 positions agree with TRBD1. CDR1 is GTSNPN and CDR2 is SVGIG in the germline V gene (reference sequence). The CDR3 runs 14 residues. V dropped 1 base and J dropped 4; count of bases not matched to a gene: 3. CDR3: CAWSAGQGNQPQHF. In nucleotides, the CDR3 is TGTGCCTGGAGTGCAGGACAGGGTAATCAGCCCCAGCATTTT.

The rearrangement uses TRBV7-3 and TRBJ2-7, with D maybe TRBD2 (5 bases). This CDR3 comprises 15 residues. Germline loops: CDR1 SGHTA, CDR2 FQGTGA. V lost 2 bases, J lost 0 bases, and 11 bases lay in between. This CDR3 reads CASSLSSGISYEQYF. The CDR3 region has the DNA TGTGCCAGCAGCTTATCCTCGGGGATCTCCTACGAGCAGTACTTC.

This clone was seen more than once but under ten times. This sequence joins TRBV13 and TRBJ2-2, with 7 positions matching TRBD1. With V trimmed by 4 bases and J by 1 base, 3 bases remained unmatched. This CDR3 is built from 15 residues. Germline V gives CDR1 PRHDT, CDR2 FYEKMQ (reference sequence). Here the CDR3 reads CASSSRDRNTGELFF. In DNA form, the CDR3 reads TGTGCCAGCAGCTCCCGGGACAGGAACACCGGGGAGCTGTTTTTT.

The V call is TRBV28, the J call TRBJ2-3, with D maybe TRBD2 (6 bases). The ends were cut back, 2 bases at V and 4 bases at J, with 19 bases in the middle. The CDR3 is 17 amino acids. Looked up from germline, CDR1 is MDHEN and CDR2 is SYDVKM. The CDR3 here is CASSLRGWRERPDTQYF. The CDR3 coding sequence is TGTGCCAGCAGTTTACGGGGGTGGCGGGAACGTCCAGATACGCAGTATTTT.

This chain links TRBV5-1 with TRBJ1-2, with a possible D match to TRBD1 (6 bases). The CDR3 extends over 14 amino acids. Germline V gene sequence: CDR1 SGHRS, CDR2 YFSETQ. With 4 bases removed from V and 4 bases from J, the gap between germline ends came to 14 bases. CDR3 region: CASSDQGWAYGYTF. The DNA for the CDR3 is TGCGCCAGCAGCGACCAGGGGTGGGCCTATGGCTACACCTTC.

In the case of this clone: Other nucleotide sequences in the sample specify the same CDR3. The chain carries TRBV7-2 and TRBJ1-5; no firm D call. Germline assignment: CDR1 SGHTA and CDR2 FQGNSA. The germline V and J ends were trimmed by 1 base and 4 bases, with 5 bases remaining between them. The CDR3 runs to 13 residues. CDR3 bases: TGTGCCAGCAGCTTAGGTAGAAATCAGCCCCAGCATTTT. Protein sequence: CASSLGRNQPQHF.

The CDR3 DNA reads TGTGCCTGGAGTGCCGGGACAGGGTCCTCAACTAATGAAAAACTGTTTTTT. This codes for CAWSAGTGSSTNEKLFF. The chain employs TRBV30 and TRBJ1-4; 9 bases are shared with TRBD1. V dropped 1 base and J dropped 0; count of bases not matched to a gene: 6. The CDR3 is 17 amino acids. The germline V gene has CDR1 GTSNPN and CDR2 SVGIG (reference sequence).

Regarding this clone: The junction and the germline gene differ at one end; a read error may be behind it. The CDR3 loop is CSSSREGLGLYGYTF. The CDR3 bases are TGTTCCAGCAGCCGGGAGGGGTTGGGCCTCTATGGCTACACCTTC. The V gene is TRBV7-9, the J gene TRBJ1-2; D possibly corresponds to TRBD1 (5 bases). Germline CDR1 is SEHNR and CDR2 is FQNEAQ (reference sequence). The CDR3 runs 15 residues.

This clone was observed a few times. The chain has TRBV5-4 and TRBJ2-5; TRBD1 might be the D (5 bases). CDR1 SGHNT and CDR2 YYREEE come from the germline V gene (reference sequence). Trimming removed 2 bases from V and 2 bases from J, with 13 bases in between. The CDR3 extends over 15 amino acids. The CDR3 sequence is CASSFIGALQETQYF. The CDR3 region has the DNA TGTGCCAGCAGCTTCATTGGGGCTTTACAAGAGACCCAGTACTTC.

The genes are TRBV5-1 and TRBJ1-1; D remains unclear. Germline V gene lookup returns CDR1 SGHRS and CDR2 YFSETQ. Trimming removed 4 bases at V and 2 bases at J, with 15 bases between. CDR3 length: 15 residues. CDR3 DNA sequence: TGCGCCAGCAGCCCGCAGGACGGGATAAACACTGAAGCTTTCTTT. Its translation: CASSPQDGINTEAFF.

The chain carries TRBV5-1 and TRBJ2-3, with TRBD2 matching 12 bases. V dropped 4 bases and J dropped 2; count of bases not matched to a gene: 5. The CDR3 has 16 amino acids. Per germline, CDR1 SGHRS and CDR2 YFSETQ. CDR3 in amino acids: CASSRLAGVTTDTQYF. The CDR3 nucleotides read TGCGCCAGCAGCCGACTAGCGGGAGTAACCACAGATACGCAGTATTTT.

The chain carries TRBV18 and TRBJ2-7, with 7 bases aligning to TRBD1. CDR3 size: 12 residues. Germline V gives CDR1 KGHSH, CDR2 LQKENI. Germline trimming cut 3 bases from V and 5 bases from J; bases unmatched to any gene: 1. The CDR3 DNA follows: TGTGCCAGCTCACCCGACAGGGACGAGCAGTACTTC. Translated, it gives CASSPDRDEQYF.

This clone has a single count. This chain joins TRBV5-1 and TRBJ2-5, with a weak D call TRBD2 (6 bases). This CDR3 has 16 amino acids. Germline V gene data show CDR1 as SGHRS and CDR2 as YFSETQ. V was shortened by 0 bases and J by 5 bases, with 17 bases between the two germline ends. DNA of the CDR3: TGCGCCAGCAGCTTGGATTTAGGCGGGGCGCGGGAGACCCAGTACTTC. Translation: CASSLDLGGARETQYF.

The chain employs TRBV27 and TRBJ2-2; 10 bases line up with TRBD2. CDR1 MNHEY and CDR2 SMNVEV come from the germline V gene (reference sequence). The CDR3 contains 16 residues. The J segment lost 6 bases and the V segment lost 5 bases, leaving 9 bases of the junction unmatched. The CDR3 is CASSPGRAGGPGELFF. The CDR3, as DNA: TGTGCCAGCAGTCCGGGCAGAGCGGGGGGGCCCGGGGAGCTGTTTTTT.

The chain uses TRBV6-1 and TRBJ2-5; weak D call: TRBD1 (5 bases). The last part of the DNA fits TRBJ2-7 better; the J call may be wrong. Looked up from germline, CDR1 is MNHNS and CDR2 is SASEGT. This CDR3 has 14 residues. CDR3 nucleotides: TGTGCCAGCAGTGATCTTGACAGATTCTACGAGCAGTACTTC. Translating gives CASSDLDRFYEQYF.